This TCR beta chain was sequenced during a study of blood T cell repertoires in COVID-19. About the research overall: T cells, B-cell-depleted T cells, or PBMCs provided the cDNA or gDNA that served as material.

V lost 7 bases, J lost 4 bases, and 18 bases stayed unmatched. There are 17 residues in the CDR3. Looked up from germline, CDR1 is SQVTM and CDR2 is ANQGSEA. Per the original methods: Estimated nucleated cell counts came from reference gene primer amplification. The method was immunoSEQ multiplex PCR; TCRdb's version includes in-frame clones alone and lacks a portion of them. V and J calls and clone size follow that table, whereas D and trimming were derived from the DNA. The sample consists of approximately 300,000 clones, nearly 90% of them appearing once. V gene TRBV29-1 combines with J gene TRBJ2-5; 10 bases fit TRBD2. The receptor comes from a woman in her twenties or thirties with COVID-19, enrolled during active disease. The material sequenced was peripheral blood. CDR3 amino acids: CSAHLSSGGLGGETQYF. CDR3 nucleotide sequence: TGCAGCGCCCACCTAAGTAGCGGGGGGCTGGGGGGAGAGACCCAGTACTTC.